The present entry profiles one T cell receptor beta chain with its context. This clonotype occurred many times. Its antigen is still unknown. No base quality information exists; no much larger clone differs at one position. These data originate in a study of glioma-infiltrating T cells (TCRdb year 2016). As for the study more broadly: Low-grade gliomas were represented by WHO grade II oligodendrogliomas or astrocytomas, and glioblastomas were represented by WHO grade IV tumors that were sampled at initial rather than recurrent diagnosis. Glioma patients received dexamethasone for six or fewer days before surgery. For blood libraries, the target was 4.5- to 10-fold sequencing coverage of approximately 1 million peripheral T cells. Sequencing of TCR alpha- and beta-chain repertoires was performed on glioma tissue, on non-neoplastic brain tissue, and on matched peripheral blood mononuclear cells. To gauge divergence between tissue and blood T-cell populations, every tissue-infiltrating repertoire was compared against the peripheral blood repertoire from the same patient. Three low-grade glioma patients, seven to nine primary glioblastoma patients, and three non-glioma patients who contributed non-neoplastic brain tissue made up the paired cohort. What the work shows at the level of the full study, not this receptor alone: Small numbers underpinned the group comparisons: 7 to 9 glioblastoma patients, three low-grade glioma patients and three non-neoplastic patients. Very few CDR3 sequences were found to be shared between tissue and blood, and this scarcity was attributed to high CDR3 diversity and limited sampling. Patients with low tissue-blood divergence were marked by a signature set of shared blood CDR3 motifs, and this signature set was depleted in highly divergent patients. In non-neoplastic patients, VJ-independent divergence between tissue and blood fell below expectation, whereas in all gliomas, and especially in low-grade gliomas, the divergence rose above expectation.

From V the trimming removes 6 bases and from J it removes 11 bases, while the gene matches leave 9 bases of the junction unaccounted for. Sequences DFQATT (CDR1) and SNEGSKA (CDR2) are obtained from the germline V gene (reference sequence). CDR3 length: 12 amino acids, cysteine to phenylalanine. The DNA shown is the 36-base CDR3, in frame from base 1. TCR alpha and beta CDR3 regions were amplified with the iRepertoire nested amplicon-rescue multiplex PCR (arm-PCR) platform from RNA. The input for one-step reverse transcription and amplification was about 85-400 ng of tissue mRNA or PBMC total RNA. Following bead purification, Illumina adapters were added through a secondary multiplex PCR, and the libraries were then gel-purified between 200 and 400 bp. Libraries carried internal 6-nucleotide barcodes used for demultiplexing. Libraries were sequenced on an Illumina MiSeq with 2x220 or 2x250 nucleotide paired-end reads. Per the source publication's procedure: FLASH 1.2.11 was used to merge paired reads, and BWA-MEM then aligned the reads to the GRCh37 human genome before TRA and TRB reads were extracted. An IMGT-derived reference of cassette sequences and CDR3 motifs, with pseudogenes included, was used for V and J assignment. Reads were translated in three frames, and productive CDR3s were defined as those with a C...FGXG motif and no stop codons. Unique combinations of V-J cassette pair and CDR3 amino acid sequence were defined as clonotypes. Hamming distance filtering was applied to reads, with thresholds set by the sequence error rate of each sample in mapped regions. The public reads were reanalyzed by TCRdb: fastp trimming at Q25, MiXCR alignment, in-frame beta chains only. Duplicate CDR3 protein sequences are folded into a single record with the most common DNA and genes. The V and J calls and clone size come from TCRdb's table, not from the authors' own analysis. The sample profile shows about 380,000 distinct CDR3 sequences; about two fifths of them were found once. The top ten constitute around 13% of the sample.

Surgical brain or tumor specimens were cryofrozen in liquid nitrogen immediately after resection, and peripheral blood cells were collected concurrently. The sequence is built from TRBV20-1 and TRBJ1-1; 10 central nucleotides agree with TRBD1. The clonotype originates from a human donor with low-grade glioma or glioblastoma, undergoing nonglioma brain surgery, or in good health (not recorded which). The specimen was glioma tissue, nonneoplastic brain tissue, or PBMCs (not recorded which). CDR3 sequence: CSASGTGVRAFF. The DNA is TGCAGTGCGTCCGGGACAGGGGTTCGTGCTTTCTTT.